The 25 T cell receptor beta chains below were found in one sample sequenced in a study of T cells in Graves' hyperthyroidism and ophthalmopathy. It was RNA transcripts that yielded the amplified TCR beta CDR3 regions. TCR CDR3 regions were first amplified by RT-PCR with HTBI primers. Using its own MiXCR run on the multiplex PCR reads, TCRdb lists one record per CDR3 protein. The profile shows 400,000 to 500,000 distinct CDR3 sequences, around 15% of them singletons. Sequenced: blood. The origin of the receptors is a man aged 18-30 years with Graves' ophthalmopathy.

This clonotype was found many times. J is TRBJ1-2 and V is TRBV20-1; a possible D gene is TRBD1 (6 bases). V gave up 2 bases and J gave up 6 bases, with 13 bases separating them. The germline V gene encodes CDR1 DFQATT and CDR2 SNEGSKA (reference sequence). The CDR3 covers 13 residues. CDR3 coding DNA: TGCAGTGCTAGAATGTTGGCAGGGGATGGCTACACCTTC. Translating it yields CSARMLAGDGYTF.

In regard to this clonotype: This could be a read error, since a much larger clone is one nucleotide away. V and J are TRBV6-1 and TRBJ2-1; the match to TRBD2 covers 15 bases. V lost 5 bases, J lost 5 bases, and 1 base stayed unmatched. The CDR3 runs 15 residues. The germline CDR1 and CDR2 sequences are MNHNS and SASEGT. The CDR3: CASSRTSGGDNEQFF. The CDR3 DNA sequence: TGTGCCAGCAGTCGGACTAGCGGGGGGGACAATGAGCAGTTCTTC.

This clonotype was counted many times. The CDR3, as DNA: TGTGCCACCAAAACAGGGGCAGATACGCAGTATTTT. This encodes CATKTGADTQYF. V usage is TRBV6-1 and J usage is TRBJ2-3, with 7 bases that match TRBD1. The germline V gene encodes CDR1 MNHNS and CDR2 SASEGT. The CDR3 consists of 12 residues. The V and J ends lost 10 bases and 4 bases, in that order; junction bases with no gene match: 5.

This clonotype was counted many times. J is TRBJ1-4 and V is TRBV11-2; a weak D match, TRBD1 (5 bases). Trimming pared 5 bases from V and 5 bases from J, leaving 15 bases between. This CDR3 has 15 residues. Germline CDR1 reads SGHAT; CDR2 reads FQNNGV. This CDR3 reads CASSEEPGRNEKLFF. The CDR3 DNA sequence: TGTGCCAGCAGCGAAGAGCCAGGGCGAAATGAAAAACTGTTTTTT.

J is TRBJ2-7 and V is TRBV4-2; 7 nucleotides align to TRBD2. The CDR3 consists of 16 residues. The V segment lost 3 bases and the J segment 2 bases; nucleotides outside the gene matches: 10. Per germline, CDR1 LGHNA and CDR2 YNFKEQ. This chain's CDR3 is CASSQESSGQPYEQYF. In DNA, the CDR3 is TGTGCCAGCAGCCAGGAGTCTAGCGGTCAACCCTACGAGCAGTACTTC.

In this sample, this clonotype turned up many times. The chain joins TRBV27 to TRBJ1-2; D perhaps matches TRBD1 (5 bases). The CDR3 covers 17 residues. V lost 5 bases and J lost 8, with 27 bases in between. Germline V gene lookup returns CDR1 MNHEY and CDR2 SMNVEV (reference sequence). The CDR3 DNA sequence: TGTGCCAGCAGTCCCTACCCCCAGGCAGGGTTCCCACAGGGCTACACCTTC. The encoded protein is CASSPYPQAGFPQGYTF.

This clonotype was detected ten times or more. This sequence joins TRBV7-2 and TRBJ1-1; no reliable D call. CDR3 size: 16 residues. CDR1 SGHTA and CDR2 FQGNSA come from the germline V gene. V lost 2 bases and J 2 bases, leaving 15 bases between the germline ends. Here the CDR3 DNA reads TGTGCCAGCAGCTTATTTGGAGTGACATCAAACACTGAAGCTTTCTTT. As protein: CASSLFGVTSNTEAFF.

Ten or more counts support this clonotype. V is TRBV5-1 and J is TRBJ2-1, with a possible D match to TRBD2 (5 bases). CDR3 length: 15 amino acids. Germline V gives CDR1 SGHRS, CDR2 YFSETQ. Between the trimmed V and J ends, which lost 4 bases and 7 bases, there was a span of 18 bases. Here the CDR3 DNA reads TGCGCCAGCAGCCCCGGGGATGGGAGCTCGAATGAGCAGTTCTTC. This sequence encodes CASSPGDGSSNEQFF.

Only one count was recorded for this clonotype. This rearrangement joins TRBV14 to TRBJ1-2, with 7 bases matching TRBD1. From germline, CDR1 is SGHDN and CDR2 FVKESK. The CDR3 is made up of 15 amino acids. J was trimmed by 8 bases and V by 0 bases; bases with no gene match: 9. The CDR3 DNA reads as TGTGCCAGCAGCCAAGATCTCAGACAGGGCAACGGCTACACCTTC. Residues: CASSQDLRQGNGYTF. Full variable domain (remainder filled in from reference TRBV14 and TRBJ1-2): EAGVTQFPSHSVIEKGQTVTLRCDPISGHDNLYWYRRVMGKEIKFLLHFVKESKQDESGMPNNRFLAERTGGTYSTLKVQPAELEDSGVYFCASSQDLRQGNGYTFGSGTRLTVV.

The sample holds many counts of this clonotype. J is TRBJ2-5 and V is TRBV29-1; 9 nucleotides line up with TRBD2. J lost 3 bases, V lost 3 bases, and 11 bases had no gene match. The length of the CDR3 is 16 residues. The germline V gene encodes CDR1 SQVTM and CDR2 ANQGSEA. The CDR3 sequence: CSVDGLASGTEETQYF. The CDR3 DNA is TGCAGCGTTGATGGGTTGGCTAGCGGGACCGAAGAGACCCAGTACTTC.

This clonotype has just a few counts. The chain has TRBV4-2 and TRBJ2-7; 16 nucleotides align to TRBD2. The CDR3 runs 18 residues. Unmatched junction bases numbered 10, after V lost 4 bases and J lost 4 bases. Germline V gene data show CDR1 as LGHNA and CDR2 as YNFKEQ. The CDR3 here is CASSPARGTSGGGYEQYF. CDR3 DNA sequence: TGTGCCAGCAGCCCAGCCCGCGGGACTAGCGGGGGGGGGTACGAGCAGTACTTC.

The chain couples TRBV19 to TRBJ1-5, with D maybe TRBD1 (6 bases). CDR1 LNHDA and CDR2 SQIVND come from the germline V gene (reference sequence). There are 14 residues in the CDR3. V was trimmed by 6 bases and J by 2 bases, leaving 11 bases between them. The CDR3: CASRTRTGNQPQHF. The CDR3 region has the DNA TGTGCCAGTAGAACCCGGACAGGCAATCAGCCCCAGCATTTT.

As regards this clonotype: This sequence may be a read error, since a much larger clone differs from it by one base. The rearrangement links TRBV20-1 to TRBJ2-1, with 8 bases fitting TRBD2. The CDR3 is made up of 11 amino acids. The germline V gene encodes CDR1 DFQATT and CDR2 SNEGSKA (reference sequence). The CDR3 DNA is TGCGGTAGCGGGGCCTACAATGAGCAGTTCTTC. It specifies CGSGAYNEQFF.

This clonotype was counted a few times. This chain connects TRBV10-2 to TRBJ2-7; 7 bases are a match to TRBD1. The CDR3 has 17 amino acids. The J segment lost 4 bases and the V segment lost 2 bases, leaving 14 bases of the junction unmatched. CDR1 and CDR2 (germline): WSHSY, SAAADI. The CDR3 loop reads CASSEHSQGDYSYEQYF. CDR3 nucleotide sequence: TGCGCCAGCAGTGAGCACTCGCAGGGGGATTATTCTTACGAGCAGTACTTC.

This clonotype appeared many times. The CDR3 here is CASSPWTASTEAFF. CDR3 DNA sequence: TGTGCCAGCAGCCCCTGGACCGCCTCCACTGAAGCTTTCTTT. The chain links TRBV3-1 to TRBJ1-1, with no clear D. The length of the CDR3 is 14 residues. Germline CDR1 is LGHDT and CDR2 is YNNKEL (reference sequence). V was shortened by 4 bases and J by 4 bases, with 13 bases between the two germline ends. Based on the CDR3 plus reference TRBV3-1 and TRBJ1-1, the full variable domain is DTAVSQTPKYLVTQMGNDKSIKCEQNLGHDTMYWYKQDSKKFLKIMFSYNNKELIINETVPNRFSPKSPDKAHLNLHINSLELGDSAVYFCASSPWTASTEAFFGQGTRLTVV.

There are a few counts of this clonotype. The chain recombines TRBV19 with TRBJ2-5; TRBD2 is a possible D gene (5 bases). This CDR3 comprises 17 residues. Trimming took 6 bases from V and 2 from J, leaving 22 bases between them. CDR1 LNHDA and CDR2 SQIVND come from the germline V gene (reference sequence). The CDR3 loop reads CASSRVLGIVGQETQYF. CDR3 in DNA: TGTGCCAGTAGCAGAGTACTCGGGATAGTTGGGCAAGAGACCCAGTACTTC. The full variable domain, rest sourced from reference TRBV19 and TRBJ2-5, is DGGITQSPKYLFRKEGQNVTLSCEQNLNHDAMYWYRQDPGQGLRLIYYSQIVNDFQKGDIAEGYSVSREKKESFPLTVTSAQKNPTAFYLCASSRVLGIVGQETQYFGPGTRLLVL.

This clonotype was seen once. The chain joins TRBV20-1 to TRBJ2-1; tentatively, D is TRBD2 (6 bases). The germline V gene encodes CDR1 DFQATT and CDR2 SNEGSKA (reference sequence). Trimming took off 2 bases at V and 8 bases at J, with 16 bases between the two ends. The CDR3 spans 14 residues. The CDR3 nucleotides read TGCAGTGCTAGACCGACTAGTTTGCTCCATGAGCAGTTCTTC. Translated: CSARPTSLLHEQFF.

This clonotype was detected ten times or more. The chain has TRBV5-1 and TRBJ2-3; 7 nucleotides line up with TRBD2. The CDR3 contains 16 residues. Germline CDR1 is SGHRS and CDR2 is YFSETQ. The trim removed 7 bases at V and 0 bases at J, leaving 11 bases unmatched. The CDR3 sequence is CASAAPEGGSTDTQYF. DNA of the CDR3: TGCGCCAGCGCCGCCCCTGAGGGAGGGAGCACAGATACGCAGTATTTT.

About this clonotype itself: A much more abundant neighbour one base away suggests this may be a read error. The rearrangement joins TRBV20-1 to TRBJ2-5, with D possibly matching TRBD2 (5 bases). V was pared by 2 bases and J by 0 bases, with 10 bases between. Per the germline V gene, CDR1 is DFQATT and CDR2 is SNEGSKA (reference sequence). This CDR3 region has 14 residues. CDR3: CSARSGSNQETQYF. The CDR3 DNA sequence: TGCAGTGCTAGATCGGGGAGTAACCAAGAGACCCAGTACTTC.

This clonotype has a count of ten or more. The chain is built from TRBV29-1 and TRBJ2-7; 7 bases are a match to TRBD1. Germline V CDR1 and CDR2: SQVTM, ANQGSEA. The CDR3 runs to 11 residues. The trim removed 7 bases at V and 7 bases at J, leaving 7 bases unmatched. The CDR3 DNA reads TGCAGCGGAGGGACAGCCCTTGAGCAGTACTTC. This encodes CSGGTALEQYF.

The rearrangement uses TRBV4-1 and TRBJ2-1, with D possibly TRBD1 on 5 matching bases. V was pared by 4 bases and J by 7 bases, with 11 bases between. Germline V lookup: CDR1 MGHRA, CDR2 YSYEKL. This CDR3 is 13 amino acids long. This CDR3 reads CASSPIGVNEQFF. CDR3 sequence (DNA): TGCGCCAGCAGCCCGATAGGGGTGAATGAGCAGTTCTTC.

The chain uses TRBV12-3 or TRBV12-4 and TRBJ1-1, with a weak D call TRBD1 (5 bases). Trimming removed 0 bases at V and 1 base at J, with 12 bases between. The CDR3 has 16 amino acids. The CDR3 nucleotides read TGTGCCAGCAGTTTAGCCCTGACAGACCCGAACACTGAAGCTTTCTTT. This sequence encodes CASSLALTDPNTEAFF.

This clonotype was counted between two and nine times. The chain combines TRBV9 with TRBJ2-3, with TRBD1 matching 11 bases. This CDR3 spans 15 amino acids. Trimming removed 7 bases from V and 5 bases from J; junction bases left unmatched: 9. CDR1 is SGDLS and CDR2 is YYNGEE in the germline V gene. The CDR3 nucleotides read TGTGCCAGCTGCCCGTACGGGACAGGGGGAGATACGCAGTATTTT. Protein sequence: CASCPYGTGGDTQYF.

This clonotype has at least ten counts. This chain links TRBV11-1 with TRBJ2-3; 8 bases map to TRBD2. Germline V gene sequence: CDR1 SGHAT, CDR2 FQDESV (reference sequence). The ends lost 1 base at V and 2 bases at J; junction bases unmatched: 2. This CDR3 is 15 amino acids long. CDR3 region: CASSLERGLTDTQYF. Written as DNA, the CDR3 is TGTGCCAGCAGCTTAGAGCGGGGGCTCACAGATACGCAGTATTTT.

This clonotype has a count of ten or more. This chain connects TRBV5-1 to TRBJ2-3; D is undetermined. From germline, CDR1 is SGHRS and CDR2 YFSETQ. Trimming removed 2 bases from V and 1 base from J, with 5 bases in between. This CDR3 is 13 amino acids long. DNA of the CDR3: TGCGCCAGCAGCTTCAGGCGCACAGATACGCAGTATTTT. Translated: CASSFRRTDTQYF.